These 8 T cell receptor beta chains were sequenced from one sample in a study of cytomegalovirus exposure and HLA in healthy donors. Use of 60 Vbeta and 13 Jbeta primers characterized the PCR. The assay was immunoSEQ multiplex PCR, and TCRdb's table has in-frame clones only and misses some. Here the sample spans about 170,000 clones, roughly 81% being singletons. The sequenced sample consisted of PBMCs. The receptors originated from a man in his thirties or forties in good health and CMV-seropositive.

V gene TRBV2 combines with J gene TRBJ2-1, with 8 nucleotides matching TRBD2. The CDR3 contains 16 residues. Trimming took 7 bases from V and 9 from J; bases not matched to a gene: 17. The germline V gene has CDR1 SNHLY and CDR2 FYNNEI. Here the CDR3 reads CASNTGLALTQLEQFF. The CDR3 DNA follows: TGTGCCAGCAACACTGGACTAGCTCTAACCCAGCTTGAGCAGTTCTTC.

The gene calls are TRBV5-1 and TRBJ2-3, with no clear D. This CDR3 comprises 14 residues. V was shortened by 7 bases and J by 0 bases, with 12 bases between the two germline ends. Per germline, CDR1 SGHRS and CDR2 YFSETQ. Here the CDR3 DNA reads TGCGCCAGCGGGTTTTCACAGAGCACAGATACGCAGTATTTT. Translation: CASGFSQSTDTQYF.

The V gene is TRBV5-4, the J gene TRBJ2-1, with 9 bases fitting TRBD2. Trimming took 4 bases from V and 7 from J; bases not matched to a gene: 12. Germline CDR1 reads SGHNT; CDR2 reads YYREEE (reference sequence). This CDR3 comprises 16 residues. The CDR3 DNA sequence: TGTGCCAGCAGCCCACGGCTAGCGGGAAGTGAGAATGAGCAGTTCTTC. Its translation: CASSPRLAGSENEQFF.

V and J are TRBV27 and TRBJ2-2; 7 bases fit TRBD2. V lost 3 bases and J lost 4; bases outside the gene matches: 2. The CDR3 length is 14 residues. Looked up from germline, CDR1 is MNHEY and CDR2 is SMNVEV (reference sequence). For the CDR3, the DNA is TGTGCCAGCAGTTTTGGGGGGGGCACCGGGGAGCTGTTTTTT. This translates into CASSFGGGTGELFF.

This rearrangement joins TRBV7-3 to TRBJ2-7; 8 bases map to TRBD1. Losses at the gene ends were 5 bases for V and 6 bases for J; bases not matched to a gene: 12. Germline-derived CDR1 and CDR2 are SGHTA and FQGTGA. The CDR3 runs 15 residues. DNA for the CDR3: TGTGCCAGCAGCCCCACCGGGACAGGCCCTACCGAGCAGTACGTC. This encodes CASSPTGTGPTEQYV.

Note on this clone: The germline gene is not matched at one end of the junction; a read error may be the cause. The J gene is TRBJ1-1, the V gene TRBV7-9; D may be TRBD1 (6 bases). The CDR3 runs to 16 residues. Looked up from germline, CDR1 is SEHNR and CDR2 is FQNEAQ (reference sequence). The CDR3 nucleotides are TGTTCCAGCAGCTTAAAGGCAGGCACAGGGAGCACTGAAGCTTTCTTT. Protein sequence: CSSSLKAGTGSTEAFF.

The genes are TRBV19 and TRBJ1-3; no reliable D call. The CDR3 contains 17 residues. Per the germline V gene, CDR1 is LNHDA and CDR2 is SQIVND (reference sequence). Trimming took 0 bases from V and 0 from J, leaving 12 bases between them. The DNA of the CDR3 is TGTGCCAGTAGTATAGATCCCCAGGTCAACTCTGGAAACACCATATATTTT. This encodes CASSIDPQVNSGNTIYF.

This chain uses TRBV11-3 with TRBJ2-7; 10 nucleotides align to TRBD2. The CDR3 is 16 residues long. The junction had 13 bases not matched to a gene; V was cut back by 4 bases and J by 7 bases. Germline V CDR1 and CDR2: SGHNT, YENEEA. The DNA of the CDR3 is TGTGCCAGCAGCTGGAGCGGGAGGGCCAATACGGGGGAGCAGTACTTC. Protein: CASSWSGRANTGEQYF. Together with reference TRBV11-3 and TRBJ2-7, the CDR3 gives the full variable domain: EAGVVQSPRYKIIEKKQPVAFWCNPISGHNTLYWYLQNLGQGPELLIRYENEEAVDDSQLPKDRFSAERLKGVDSTLKIQPAELGDSAVYLCASSWSGRANTGEQYFGPGTRLTVT.